Each of the 23 T cell receptor beta chains below was sequenced from the same sample in a study of immune characterization of retroperitoneal liposarcoma. One entry per CDR3 protein, called by TCRdb with MiXCR from the PCR reads. The table shows some 10,000 distinct CDR3 sequences, with 30% to 45% occurring only once. Sequencing input: tumor tissue. Receptors were obtained from a male donor with retroperitoneal liposarcoma.

This clonotype was observed a few times. For the CDR3, the DNA is TGTGCCAGCAGTTTCTGGACTAGCGGGGACTCCTACAATGAGCAGTTCTTC. It is translated as CASSFWTSGDSYNEQFF. The genes are TRBV6-1 and TRBJ2-1; TRBD2 matches 12 bases. CDR1 and CDR2 from the germline V gene are MNHNS and SASEGT. After removal of 5 bases from V and 0 bases from J, the junction contained 5 bases not matched to a gene. This CDR3 is built from 17 residues.

This clonotype was seen just once. The missing conserved phenylalanine or tryptophan at the end of this CDR3 makes a read error likely. The limits of the CDR3 on the DNA are not certain, so only TCRdb's listed CDR3 is given. CDR3 sequence: CASSSAGNYGYTL. The V gene is TRBV7-6, the J gene TRBJ1-2. The CDR3 length is 13 residues, termini included. Germline values: CDR1 SGHVS, CDR2 FNYEAQ.

This clonotype was counted only a few times. The chain joins TRBV25-1 to TRBJ2-1; D perhaps matches TRBD1 (5 bases). The CDR3 consists of 17 residues. V was pared by 1 base and J by 13 bases, with 26 bases between. Germline CDR1 MGHDK, CDR2 SYGVNS. The CDR3, as DNA: TGTGCCAGCAGTGAATGGCGCGTTGACAGACCAAAAGAGACCCAGTTCTTC. It yields the protein CASSEWRVDRPKETQFF.

The chain recombines TRBV27 with TRBJ2-7, with a possible D match to TRBD2 (6 bases). The CDR3 spans 13 residues. Germline V CDR1 and CDR2: MNHEY, SMNVEV (reference sequence). V lost 8 bases and J lost 2, with 13 bases in between. DNA for the CDR3: TGTGCCAGCCTCGGGACTTTACCCTACGAGCAGTACTTC. Its translation is CASLGTLPYEQYF.

J is TRBJ2-1 and V is TRBV10-1; no clear D. Germline V gene sequence: CDR1 WNHNN, CDR2 SYGVQD (reference sequence). CDR3 length: 13 amino acids. V was cut by 4 bases and J by 9 bases, with 13 bases left in between. This CDR3 is CASSVGPVFEQFF. DNA of the CDR3: TGCGCCAGCAGTGTAGGTCCGGTCTTTGAGCAGTTCTTC.

The sample holds a few counts of this clonotype. The V and J genes are TRBV7-6 and TRBJ2-1, with D uncertain. V lost 5 bases to trimming and J lost 3 bases, with 14 bases between them. Germline CDR1 is SGHVS and CDR2 is FNYEAQ. This CDR3 has 15 amino acids. The CDR3 region has the DNA TGTGCCAGCAGCCTCGGCTCTAGAAACTACAATGAGCAGTTCTTC. Translated: CASSLGSRNYNEQFF.

The chain joins TRBV10-1 to TRBJ2-3; the D is unclear. V lost 0 bases and J 4 bases, leaving 5 bases between the germline ends. From germline, CDR1 is WNHNN and CDR2 SYGVQD (reference sequence). The CDR3 is made up of 13 amino acids. This CDR3 reads CASSESPPDTQYF. The CDR3 DNA is TGCGCCAGCAGTGAGTCCCCTCCAGATACGCAGTATTTT.

In this sample, this clonotype turned up a few times. The chain recombines TRBV10-1 with TRBJ2-5; the match to TRBD1 covers 7 bases. The CDR3 has 16 amino acids. The junction had 12 bases not matched to a gene; V was cut back by 3 bases and J by 5 bases. Germline V gene sequence: CDR1 WNHNN, CDR2 SYGVQD (reference sequence). The chain's CDR3 is CASSELRDREEETQYF. The CDR3 DNA is TGCGCCAGCAGTGAATTGCGAGACAGGGAAGAGGAGACCCAGTACTTC.

The chain recombines TRBV6-1 with TRBJ2-5, with D possibly matching TRBD1 (5 bases). Matching the DNA end better, TRBJ2-7 makes the J call doubtful. CDR1 is MNHNS and CDR2 is SASEGT in the germline V gene. CDR3 length: 14 residues. CDR3 sequence (DNA): TGTGCCAGCAGTGAATTGGGGCGGTCAAACGAGCAGTACTTC. Encoded protein: CASSELGRSNEQYF.

The sample holds many counts of this clonotype. The genes are TRBV7-2 and TRBJ2-1; no definite D call. V lost 3 bases and J lost 8, with 14 bases in between. Germline CDR1 reads SGHTA; CDR2 reads FQGNSA. The CDR3 loop spans 14 amino acids. The CDR3 coding sequence is TGTGCCAGCAGCTTGGCGAAGGAGTCCTATGAGCAGTTCTTC. It specifies CASSLAKESYEQFF.

The genes are TRBV10-3 and TRBJ2-1, with D possibly being TRBD2 (5 bases). The CDR3 loop spans 14 amino acids. Per the germline V gene, CDR1 is ENHRY and CDR2 is SYGVKD. Between the trimmed V and J ends, which lost 4 bases and 7 bases, there was a span of 14 bases. The CDR3 DNA reads as TGTGCCATCAGTGGATTACTCCGAGGGAATGAGCAGTTCTTC. It codes for CAISGLLRGNEQFF.

The chain carries TRBV10-2 and TRBJ1-5; D is unclear. Germline loops: CDR1 WSHSY, CDR2 SAAADI. Trimming left V 4 bases short and J 1 base short, with 8 bases between. The CDR3 totals 14 residues. This CDR3 is CASSVGESNQPQHF. CDR3 nucleotide sequence: TGCGCCAGCAGTGTGGGAGAGAGCAATCAGCCCCAGCATTTT.

V and J are TRBV12-3 or TRBV12-4 and TRBJ2-5; the D call may be TRBD1 or TRBD2 (6 bases each). The J call may be mistaken, given a closer DNA end match to TRBJ2-7. There are 13 residues in the CDR3. For the CDR3, the DNA is TGTGCCAGCAGTTTAGAGGGGGGCGGCGAGCAGTACTTC. This encodes CASSLEGGGEQYF.

The V and J genes are TRBV6-5 and TRBJ2-3; D remains unclear. CDR1 is MNHEY, CDR2 SVGAGI, per germline. The CDR3 runs 14 residues. The ends were cut back, 2 bases at V and 0 bases at J, with 6 bases in the middle. Here the CDR3 reads CASSYRSSTDTQYF. The DNA of the CDR3 is TGTGCCAGCAGTTACAGGAGTAGCACAGATACGCAGTATTTT.

Of note for this clonotype: Sequence at one end of the junction differs from germline and may be a read error. The rearrangement links TRBV6-1 to TRBJ2-2; perhaps TRBD2 as D (5 bases). Germline values: CDR1 MNHNS, CDR2 SASEGT. The CDR3 contains 14 residues. The CDR3 DNA sequence: TGTGCCAGCCTTGAGCGGAAGAACACCGGGGAGCCGTTTTTT. The encoded protein is CASLERKNTGEPFF.

This clonotype was observed a handful of times. CDR3 in DNA: TGTGCCAGCAGTTTCTACGGGCAGGGGATTACTGAAGCTTTCTTT. Its translation: CASSFYGQGITEAFF. The chain is built from TRBV12-3 or TRBV12-4 and TRBJ1-1; D is possibly TRBD1 (6 bases). This CDR3 comprises 15 residues. V lost 3 bases to trimming and J lost 5 bases, with 16 bases between them.

In its sample, this clonotype ranks as medium-sized. V gene TRBV6-1 combines with J gene TRBJ2-1; 9 bases agree with TRBD2. The V gene end was trimmed by 1 base and the J gene end by 5 bases; junction bases not matched to a gene: 9. This CDR3 has 17 residues. CDR1 is MNHNS, CDR2 SASEGT, per germline. This CDR3 is CASSEEYLAGFNNEQFF. The CDR3 bases are TGTGCCAGCAGTGAAGAGTACCTAGCGGGATTTAACAATGAGCAGTTCTTC.

The gene calls are TRBV11-1 and TRBJ2-5; the match to TRBD1 covers 9 bases. V shed 8 bases, J shed 11 bases, and the junction held 24 bases outside the gene matches. The germline V gene has CDR1 SGHAT and CDR2 FQDESV (reference sequence). This CDR3 spans 17 amino acids. DNA of the CDR3: TGTGCCAGCTCGAATAGAAAACAGGGGGCTCGCTACAATGAGCAGTACTTC. Translated: CASSNRKQGARYNEQYF.

V gene TRBV6-5 combines with J gene TRBJ2-5; D assignment may be TRBD1 or TRBD2 (5 bases each). The last part of the DNA fits TRBJ2-1 better; the J call may be wrong. This CDR3 is 16 amino acids long. CDR1 is MNHEY and CDR2 is SVGAGI in the germline V gene. CDR3 region: CASSYSAGALQETQFF. In DNA, the CDR3 is TGTGCCAGCAGTTACTCGGCCGGGGCTCTCCAAGAGACCCAGTTCTTC.

This clonotype has at least ten counts. J is TRBJ2-3 and V is TRBV7-6, with 10 positions matching TRBD1. J was trimmed by 2 bases and V by 3 bases; bases with no gene match: 5. Looked up from germline, CDR1 is SGHVS and CDR2 is FNYEAQ. The CDR3 is made up of 16 amino acids. CDR3 region: CASSFGDRGPTDTQYF. CDR3 coding DNA: TGTGCCAGCAGCTTCGGAGACAGGGGGCCCACAGATACGCAGTATTTT.

The chain uses TRBV6-1 and TRBJ1-1; D is undetermined. The CDR3 totals 13 residues. Trimming cost V 6 bases and J 1 base, with 9 bases left between them. Germline V gene sequence: CDR1 MNHNS, CDR2 SASEGT. The CDR3 here is CASRDGWNTEAFF. CDR3 bases: TGTGCCAGCAGGGACGGATGGAACACTGAAGCTTTCTTT.

The genes are TRBV11-2 and TRBJ2-1; 7 positions match TRBD2. Per germline, CDR1 SGHAT and CDR2 FQNNGV. The V segment lost 2 bases and the J segment 2 bases; nucleotides outside the gene matches: 6. The CDR3 spans 16 residues. The CDR3 here is CASSLSGGRAYNEQFF. In nucleotides, the CDR3 is TGTGCCAGCAGCTTATCTGGTGGGAGGGCCTACAATGAGCAGTTCTTC.

The table lists this clonotype with a few counts. The rearrangement joins TRBV10-3 to TRBJ1-2; 7 bases align to TRBD1. The V gene end was trimmed by 7 bases and the J gene end by 2 bases; junction bases not matched to a gene: 10. CDR1 ENHRY and CDR2 SYGVKD come from the germline V gene. The CDR3 sequence is 15 residues long. As DNA, the CDR3 is TGTGCCATCATGAAGGACTCAGGGGGAAACTATGGCTACACCTTC. As protein: CAIMKDSGGNYGYTF.